This TCR beta chain originates from a study of cytomegalovirus exposure and HLA in healthy donors. General study results and limits: Cytomegalovirus association was assigned to more than 150 TCR beta chains.

Both 60 Vbeta primers and 13 Jbeta primers went into the PCR. TCRdb's table, derived via immunoSEQ multiplex PCR, lists solely in-frame clones and lacks some. Here the sample spans about 160,000 clones, roughly 87% being singletons. With respect to this clone: Its antigen is unidentified.

This TCR was recovered from a girl between 10 and 17 years old in good health and CMV-seropositive. Sample: PBMCs.

The CDR3 DNA follows: TGTGCCAGCAGCGCCCTCGGAGGGAGTGGGATTAGCACAGATACGCAGTATTTT. As protein: CASSALGGSGISTDTQYF. The rearrangement links TRBV9 to TRBJ2-3; D possibly corresponds to TRBD2 (6 bases). The CDR3 contains 18 residues. Looked up from germline, CDR1 is SGDLS and CDR2 is YYNGEE. V lost 3 bases, J lost 0 bases, and 20 bases lay in between.